These 30 T cell receptor beta chains share one sample of origin, sequenced in a study of T cells in Graves' hyperthyroidism and ophthalmopathy. TCR beta CDR3 regions were amplified from RNA transcripts. HTBI primers drove first-round RT-PCR of the TCR CDR3. TCRdb processed the multiplex PCR reads anew with MiXCR; each CDR3 protein has one entry. Of approximately 400,000 distinct CDR3 sequences detected, about 18% appear once; the ten largest clones hold about 3.5%. The sample was blood. The receptors derive from a young woman with Graves' hyperthyroidism.

This clonotype was seen many times. DNA for the CDR3: TGTGCCACCAGGGACAGGGGTAATAGCAATCAGCCCCAGCATTTT. Translating gives CATRDRGNSNQPQHF. The V call is TRBV6-1, the J call TRBJ1-5, with 10 bases aligning to TRBD1. This CDR3 comprises 15 residues. Germline loops: CDR1 MNHNS, CDR2 SASEGT. V lost 10 bases, J lost 0 bases, and 6 bases stayed unmatched.

This clonotype was seen ten or more times. The chain uses TRBV2 and TRBJ1-2; 7 bases agree with TRBD1. CDR3 length equals 14 residues. Germline trimming cut 4 bases from V and 7 bases from J; bases unmatched to any gene: 9. Per the germline V gene, CDR1 is SNHLY and CDR2 is FYNNEI. CDR3 sequence (DNA): TGTGCCAGCAGTGGGGACAGCCTCTTGAGTGGCTACACCTTC. It yields the protein CASSGDSLLSGYTF.

The gene calls are TRBV29-1 and TRBJ1-2, with TRBD1 as a possible D gene (6 bases). Trimming stripped 4 bases from V and 8 bases from J, with 17 bases between. The CDR3 has 13 residues. Germline-derived CDR1 and CDR2 are SQVTM and ANQGSEA. DNA of the CDR3: TGCAGCGTTGCCCCAACGGGGGCCCCCGGCTACACCTTC. This codes for CSVAPTGAPGYTF. Together with reference TRBV29-1 and TRBJ1-2, the CDR3 gives the full variable domain: SAVISQKPSRDICQRGTSLTIQCQVDSQVTMMFWYRQQPGQSLTLIATANQGSEATYESGFVIDKFPISRPNLTFSTLTVSNMSPEDSSIYLCSVAPTGAPGYTFGSGTRLTVV.

This clonotype was counted at least ten times. The genes are TRBV3-1 and TRBJ2-7, with a weak D call TRBD1 (6 bases). Germline values: CDR1 LGHDT, CDR2 YNNKEL (reference sequence). The length of the CDR3 is 11 residues. The germline V and J ends were trimmed by 11 bases and 5 bases, with 13 bases remaining between them. Here the CDR3 reads CAAGDLDEQYF. The DNA for the CDR3 is TGTGCCGCAGGGGACCTAGACGAGCAGTACTTC.

The chain is built from TRBV18 and TRBJ1-6; no definite D call. Germline loops: CDR1 KGHSH, CDR2 LQKENI. Trimming took off 3 bases at V and 2 bases at J, with 5 bases between the two ends. The CDR3 loop spans 14 amino acids. CDR3 in amino acids: CASSPNTYNSPLHF. In DNA form, the CDR3 reads TGTGCCAGCTCACCGAATACCTATAATTCACCCCTCCACTTT.

Details on this clonotype: An end of the junction differs from the germline gene, which may be a read error. This rearrangement joins TRBV10-3 to TRBJ2-5; D gene ambiguous. The CDR3 runs 11 residues. CDR1 and CDR2 from the germline V gene are ENHRY and SYGVKD. DNA for the CDR3: TGTGCCATCAGGGAGTCCGAGACCCAGTACTTC. Encoded protein: CAIRESETQYF.

The chain has TRBV12-3 or TRBV12-4 and TRBJ1-3, with D possibly being TRBD1 (5 bases). The ends were cut back, 9 bases at V and 0 bases at J, with 12 bases in the middle. This CDR3 contains 14 residues. CDR3 DNA: TGTGCCAGTTCACGAGGGGCCTCTGGAAACACCATATATTTT. It codes for CASSRGASGNTIYF.

This clonotype showed up many times. V is TRBV6-5 and J is TRBJ2-5; TRBD2 matches at 10 bases. This CDR3 region has 15 residues. Looked up from germline, CDR1 is MNHEY and CDR2 is SVGAGI. The junction had 5 bases not matched to a gene; V was cut back by 4 bases and J by 3 bases. The CDR3 sequence: CASSSHLAGEETQYF. CDR3 DNA sequence: TGTGCCAGCAGTTCCCATCTAGCGGGGGAAGAGACCCAGTACTTC.

V gene TRBV3-1 combines with J gene TRBJ1-3; D ambiguous. Germline CDR1 is LGHDT and CDR2 is YNNKEL (reference sequence). The length of the CDR3 is 14 residues. Trimming pared 4 bases from V and 4 bases from J, leaving 11 bases between. In DNA form, the CDR3 reads TGTGCCAGCAGCCGATCTGGATACGGAAACACCATATATTTT. Translated: CASSRSGYGNTIYF.

Many counts were recorded for this clonotype. The V and J genes are TRBV7-3 and TRBJ2-2; either TRBD1 or TRBD2 may fit D (6 bases each). The CDR3 runs to 16 residues. Germline CDR1 is SGHTA and CDR2 is FQGTGA. V lost 2 bases and J lost 6, with 16 bases in between. The CDR3 is CASSLGLGGTAGELFF. The DNA for the CDR3 is TGTGCCAGCAGCTTAGGTCTGGGGGGCACCGCCGGGGAGCTGTTTTTT.

This clonotype appeared many times. The chain recombines TRBV12-5 with TRBJ1-2; 7 positions agree with TRBD1. V trimming: 1 base; J trimming: 4 bases; junction bases outside the gene matches: 6. CDR3 size: 15 residues. Germline CDR1 is LGHNT and CDR2 is FRNRAP. CDR3 sequence: CASGLADREGYGYTF. In DNA, the CDR3 is TGTGCTAGTGGTTTGGCCGACAGGGAGGGCTATGGCTACACCTTC.

V gene TRBV7-2 combines with J gene TRBJ2-5; no definite D call. From germline, CDR1 is SGHTA and CDR2 FQGNSA. The CDR3 runs to 14 residues. Trimming removed 2 bases at V and 2 bases at J, with 9 bases between. The CDR3 DNA reads TGTGCCAGCAGCTTAATCGGAGCTCAAGAGACCCAGTACTTC. This translates into CASSLIGAQETQYF.

This clonotype has a count of ten or more. The chain employs TRBV6-1 and TRBJ1-2, with 9 bases fitting TRBD1. The germline V gene encodes CDR1 MNHNS and CDR2 SASEGT. This CDR3 spans 15 amino acids. J gave up 6 bases and V 5 bases, and 10 bases lay outside the gene matches. For the CDR3, the DNA is TGTGCCAGCAGTCCAGGGACAGGGAATTGGAATGGCTACACCTTC. This encodes CASSPGTGNWNGYTF.

This clonotype was observed at least ten times. V and J are TRBV20-1 and TRBJ2-5, with D tentatively TRBD2 (6 bases). The length of the CDR3 is 16 residues. V was clipped by 0 bases and J by 8 bases, with 22 bases between them. Per the germline V gene, CDR1 is DFQATT and CDR2 is SNEGSKA (reference sequence). CDR3 nucleotide sequence: TGCAGTGCTAGAGATCTCTGGAGGGGTGGGGGAGAAACCCAGTACTTC. Translation gives CSARDLWRGGGETQYF.

The chain recombines TRBV2 with TRBJ2-5; no definite D call. There are 12 residues in the CDR3. The V and J ends lost 6 bases and 5 bases respectively, with 10 bases between them. In germline, CDR1 is SNHLY, CDR2 FYNNEI. The DNA for the CDR3 is TGTGCCAGCAGGGGATCGTATGAGACCCAGTACTTC. Its protein is CASRGSYETQYF. Based on the CDR3 plus reference TRBV2 and TRBJ2-5, the full variable domain is EPEVTQTPSHQVTQMGQEVILRCVPISNHLYFYWYRQILGQKVEFLVSFYNNEISEKSEIFDDQFSVERPDGSNFTLKIRSTKLEDSAMYFCASRGSYETQYFGPGTRLLVL.

This clonotype was seen a handful of times. The rearrangement links TRBV20-1 to TRBJ1-5, with no clear D. The CDR3 is 13 residues long. V shed 6 bases and J shed 6 bases, with 15 bases lying between them. The germline CDR1 and CDR2 sequences are DFQATT and SNEGSKA (reference sequence). The CDR3 loop reads CSAQNQPGQPQHF. The CDR3 DNA reads as TGCAGTGCCCAAAACCAGCCAGGTCAGCCCCAGCATTTT.

This clonotype was counted ten times or more. This CDR3 reads CASRGQGVSQPQHF. The CDR3 DNA reads as TGTGCCAGCAGGGGACAGGGGGTCTCTCAGCCCCAGCATTTT. The chain recombines TRBV6-1 with TRBJ1-5, with 11 bases fitting TRBD1. The CDR3 runs 14 residues. CDR1 is MNHNS and CDR2 is SASEGT in the germline V gene. J gave up 6 bases and V 6 bases, and 4 bases lay outside the gene matches.

This clonotype came up many times. The chain is built from TRBV28 and TRBJ2-2; 8 bases line up with TRBD2. Germline V gene data show CDR1 as MDHEN and CDR2 as SYDVKM. V dropped 3 bases and J dropped 6; count of bases not matched to a gene: 9. CDR3 length equals 16 residues. The CDR3 here is CASSFWGREGAGELFF. CDR3 in DNA: TGTGCCAGCAGTTTCTGGGGTCGGGAGGGTGCCGGGGAGCTGTTTTTT.

This clonotype showed up many times. The V gene is TRBV11-2, the J gene TRBJ1-1; TRBD1 agrees at 7 bases. The CDR3 has 16 residues. Looked up from germline, CDR1 is SGHAT and CDR2 is FQNNGV. V was pared by 5 bases and J by 1 base, with 10 bases of the junction left unmatched. CDR3 coding DNA: TGTGCCAGCAGCCCCGCCAGGGGGGGTTGGAACACTGAAGCTTTCTTT. This sequence encodes CASSPARGGWNTEAFF.

This clonotype was found many times. The J gene is TRBJ2-7, the V gene TRBV7-9; 9 nucleotides match TRBD2. With V trimmed by 5 bases and J by 2 bases, 7 bases remained unmatched. The CDR3 totals 15 residues. In germline, CDR1 is SEHNR, CDR2 FQNEAQ (reference sequence). This CDR3 is CASSLSGGRAYEQYF. In DNA form, the CDR3 reads TGTGCCAGCAGCCTTAGCGGGGGTCGCGCCTACGAGCAGTACTTC.

This clonotype was counted ten times or more. The chain couples TRBV5-1 to TRBJ1-1; possibly TRBD1 for D (6 bases). Trimming took 4 bases from V and 4 from J, leaving 14 bases between them. This CDR3 region has 14 residues. CDR1 is SGHRS and CDR2 is YFSETQ in the germline V gene. The CDR3 protein is CASSAAGEGTEAFF. The CDR3 bases are TGCGCCAGCAGCGCGGCAGGGGAAGGCACTGAAGCTTTCTTT.

J is TRBJ2-4 and V is TRBV2, with 16 bases identical to TRBD2. This CDR3 is 17 amino acids long. V was pared by 4 bases and J by 7 bases, with 7 bases of the junction left unmatched. Germline CDR1 and CDR2: SNHLY and FYNNEI. The CDR3 nucleotides are TGTGCCAGCAGTGCGGGGACTAGCGGGAGGGCCCTGAACATTCAGTACTTC. As protein: CASSAGTSGRALNIQYF.

On this clonotype itself: Possible read error: a much larger clone is one base away. J is TRBJ1-2 and V is TRBV7-2; D perhaps matches TRBD1 (5 bases). V was shortened by 7 bases and J by 4 bases, with 19 bases between the two germline ends. The length of the CDR3 is 15 residues. Germline-derived CDR1 and CDR2 are SGHTA and FQGNSA. For the CDR3, the DNA is TGTGCCAGCATCCCATACGCAGGCGGGGGCTATGGCTACACCTTC. Translation gives CASIPYAGGGYGYTF.

This clonotype was seen repeatedly, ten times or more. V and J are TRBV6-2 or TRBV6-3 and TRBJ1-5, with D maybe TRBD1 (5 bases). This CDR3 contains 16 residues. The V end lost 8 bases, the J end lost 4 bases, and 21 bases lay between the germline ends. Germline values: CDR1 MNHEY, CDR2 SVGEGT. The CDR3: CASLDGAVSQNQPQHF. In DNA form, the CDR3 reads TGTGCCAGCCTCGACGGGGCCGTCTCACAAAATCAGCCCCAGCATTTT.

This clonotype appeared many times. The chain carries TRBV9 and TRBJ2-5; D ambiguous. The germline CDR1 and CDR2 sequences are SGDLS and YYNGEE. This CDR3 comprises 15 residues. With 4 bases removed from V and 2 bases from J, the gap between germline ends came to 15 bases. The CDR3 sequence is CASSTNGRPQETQYF. CDR3 nucleotides: TGTGCCAGCAGCACAAATGGCCGGCCGCAAGAGACCCAGTACTTC.

The chain links TRBV12-3 or TRBV12-4 to TRBJ2-4; D gene unclear. V was clipped by 6 bases and J by 7 bases, with 16 bases between them. There are 14 residues in the CDR3. The CDR3 is CASSPMARWNIQYF. The DNA for the CDR3 is TGTGCCAGCAGCCCCATGGCGCGATGGAACATTCAGTACTTC.

This clonotype has at least ten counts. V gene TRBV6-1 combines with J gene TRBJ1-5; 8 positions match TRBD1. V lost 4 bases to trimming and J lost 6 bases; unmatched junction nucleotides: 5. The CDR3 runs to 14 residues. CDR1 is MNHNS and CDR2 is SASEGT in the germline V gene. CDR3 DNA: TGTGCCAGCAGTGTGACAGGGGCCGGTCAGCCCCAGCATTTT. Translation: CASSVTGAGQPQHF.

This clonotype has ten or more counts. The chain combines TRBV2 with TRBJ1-2, with D maybe TRBD1 (5 bases). The CDR3 runs to 12 residues. Per the germline V gene, CDR1 is SNHLY and CDR2 is FYNNEI. Trimming took 7 bases from V and 1 from J, leaving 7 bases between them. CDR3 loop: CASKGHNYGYTF. The CDR3 coding sequence is TGTGCCAGCAAGGGGCATAACTATGGCTACACCTTC.

This clonotype was seen at least ten times. The rearrangement links TRBV6-5 to TRBJ2-5; D unresolved. The germline V gene has CDR1 MNHEY and CDR2 SVGAGI. V was clipped by 0 bases and J by 1 base, with 9 bases between them. The CDR3 spans 15 residues. The CDR3 DNA sequence: TGTGCCAGCAGTTACTCGTTCCACCGCCAAGAGACCCAGTACTTC. Encoded protein: CASSYSFHRQETQYF.

This chain links TRBV12-3 or TRBV12-4 with TRBJ2-7; D perhaps matches TRBD2 (5 bases). V shed 5 bases and J shed 4 bases, with 21 bases lying between them. CDR3 length: 16 amino acids. The CDR3 nucleotides read TGTGCCAGCAGTGAAGCGACGGCCTCGAGGGTTTACGAGCAGTACTTC. This encodes CASSEATASRVYEQYF.